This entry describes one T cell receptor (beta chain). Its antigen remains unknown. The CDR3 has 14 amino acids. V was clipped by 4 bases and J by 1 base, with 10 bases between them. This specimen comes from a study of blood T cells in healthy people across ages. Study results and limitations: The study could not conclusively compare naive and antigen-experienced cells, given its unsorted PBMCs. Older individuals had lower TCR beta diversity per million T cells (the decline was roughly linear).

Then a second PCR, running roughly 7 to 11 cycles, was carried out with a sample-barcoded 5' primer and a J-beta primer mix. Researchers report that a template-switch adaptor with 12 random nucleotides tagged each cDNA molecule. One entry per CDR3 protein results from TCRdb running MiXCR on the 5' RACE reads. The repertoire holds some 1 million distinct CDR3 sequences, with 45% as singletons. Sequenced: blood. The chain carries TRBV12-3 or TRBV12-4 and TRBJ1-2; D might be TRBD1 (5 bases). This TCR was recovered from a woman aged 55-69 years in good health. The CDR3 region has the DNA TGTGCCAGCAGTTCCCTGGGGGTTAACTATGGCTACACCTTC. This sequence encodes CASSSLGVNYGYTF.